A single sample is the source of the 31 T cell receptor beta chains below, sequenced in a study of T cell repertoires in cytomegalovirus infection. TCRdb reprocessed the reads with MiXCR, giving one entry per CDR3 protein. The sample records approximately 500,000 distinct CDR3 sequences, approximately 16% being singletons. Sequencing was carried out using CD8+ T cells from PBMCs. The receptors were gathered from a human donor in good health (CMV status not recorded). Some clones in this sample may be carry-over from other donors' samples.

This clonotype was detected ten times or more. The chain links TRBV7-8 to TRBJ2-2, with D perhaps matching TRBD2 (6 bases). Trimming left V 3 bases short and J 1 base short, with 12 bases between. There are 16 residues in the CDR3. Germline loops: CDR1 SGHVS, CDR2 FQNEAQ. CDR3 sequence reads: CASSFRPGVNTGELFF. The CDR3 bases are TGTGCCAGCAGCTTTAGGCCGGGGGTGAACACCGGGGAGCTGTTTTTT.

CDR3 in amino acids: CASTPSEVSYEQYF. In DNA form, the CDR3 reads TGTGCCAGCACCCCCAGTGAGGTTTCCTACGAGCAGTACTTC. The genes are TRBV12-3 or TRBV12-4 and TRBJ2-7; D uncertain. V shed 7 bases and J shed 1 base, with 14 bases lying between them. This CDR3 has 14 amino acids.

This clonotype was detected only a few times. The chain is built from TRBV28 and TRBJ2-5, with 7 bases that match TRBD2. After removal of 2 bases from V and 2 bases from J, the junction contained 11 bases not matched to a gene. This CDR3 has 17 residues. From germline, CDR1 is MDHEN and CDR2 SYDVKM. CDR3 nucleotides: TGTGCCAGCAGTTTACTAAGGAGACTAGCTCTACAAGAGACCCAGTACTTC. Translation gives CASSLLRRLALQETQYF.

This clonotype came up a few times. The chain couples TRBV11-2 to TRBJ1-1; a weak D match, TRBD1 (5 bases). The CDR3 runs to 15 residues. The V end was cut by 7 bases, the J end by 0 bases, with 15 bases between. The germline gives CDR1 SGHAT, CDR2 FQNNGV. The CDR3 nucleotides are TGTGCCAGCAATCCACAGGACCTCATGAACACTGAAGCTTTCTTT. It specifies CASNPQDLMNTEAFF.

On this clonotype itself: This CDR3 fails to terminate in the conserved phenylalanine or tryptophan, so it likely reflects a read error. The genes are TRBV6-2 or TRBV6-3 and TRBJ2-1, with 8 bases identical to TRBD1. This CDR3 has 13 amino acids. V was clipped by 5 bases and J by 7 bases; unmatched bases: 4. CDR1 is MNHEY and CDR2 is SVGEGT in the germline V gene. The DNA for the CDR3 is TGTGCCAGCAGTAGCCGGACAGGGAATGAGCAGTTCTTA. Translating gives CASSSRTGNEQFL.

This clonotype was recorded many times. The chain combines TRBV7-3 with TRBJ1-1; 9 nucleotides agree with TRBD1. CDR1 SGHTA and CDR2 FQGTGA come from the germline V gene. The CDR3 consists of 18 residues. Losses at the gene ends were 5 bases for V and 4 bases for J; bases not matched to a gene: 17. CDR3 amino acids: CASSPRGTGSEWATEAFF. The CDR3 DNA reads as TGTGCCAGCAGCCCTCGTGGGACAGGGAGTGAGTGGGCCACTGAAGCTTTCTTT.

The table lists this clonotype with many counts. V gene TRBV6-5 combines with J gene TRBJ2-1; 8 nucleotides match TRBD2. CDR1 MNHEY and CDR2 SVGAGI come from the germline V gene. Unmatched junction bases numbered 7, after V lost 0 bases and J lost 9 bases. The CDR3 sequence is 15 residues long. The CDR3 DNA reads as TGTGCCAGCAGTTACTCGGCGGGAGGCCACGGTGAGCAGTTCTTC. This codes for CASSYSAGGHGEQFF.

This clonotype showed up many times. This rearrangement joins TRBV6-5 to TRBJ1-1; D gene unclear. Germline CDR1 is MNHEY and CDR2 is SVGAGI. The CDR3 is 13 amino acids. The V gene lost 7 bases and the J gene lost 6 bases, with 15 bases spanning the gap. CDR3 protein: CASKATLGAEAFF. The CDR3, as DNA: TGTGCCAGCAAGGCGACCCTGGGCGCTGAAGCTTTCTTT.

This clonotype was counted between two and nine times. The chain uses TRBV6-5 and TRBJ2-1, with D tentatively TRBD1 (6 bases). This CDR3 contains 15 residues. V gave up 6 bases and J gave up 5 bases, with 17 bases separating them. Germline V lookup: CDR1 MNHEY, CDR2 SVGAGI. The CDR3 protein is CASSPRGLNHNEQFF. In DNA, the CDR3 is TGTGCCAGCAGCCCCAGGGGTCTTAACCACAATGAGCAGTTCTTC.

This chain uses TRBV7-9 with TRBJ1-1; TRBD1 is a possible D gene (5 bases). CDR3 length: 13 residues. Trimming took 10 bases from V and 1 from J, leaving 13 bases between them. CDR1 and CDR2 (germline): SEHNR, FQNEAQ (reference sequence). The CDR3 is CAIIIGGNTEAFF. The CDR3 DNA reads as TGTGCCATCATTATCGGGGGGAACACTGAAGCTTTCTTT.

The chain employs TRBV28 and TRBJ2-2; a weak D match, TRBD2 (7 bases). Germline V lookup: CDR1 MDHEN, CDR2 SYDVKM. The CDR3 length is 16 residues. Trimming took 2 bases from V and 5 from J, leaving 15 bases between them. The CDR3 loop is CASSLRFGGPTGELFF. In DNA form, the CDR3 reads TGTGCCAGCAGTTTAAGGTTCGGGGGGCCGACCGGGGAGCTGTTTTTT.

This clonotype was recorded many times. The CDR3 is CASSLEIFGGNEKLFF. The CDR3 nucleotides read TGTGCCAGCAGCTTAGAGATCTTCGGGGGTAATGAAAAACTGTTTTTT. This chain uses TRBV7-6 with TRBJ1-4, with TRBD1 as a possible D gene (5 bases). Trimming cost V 1 base and J 4 bases, with 13 bases left between them. Per the germline V gene, CDR1 is SGHVS and CDR2 is FNYEAQ. The CDR3 spans 16 residues.

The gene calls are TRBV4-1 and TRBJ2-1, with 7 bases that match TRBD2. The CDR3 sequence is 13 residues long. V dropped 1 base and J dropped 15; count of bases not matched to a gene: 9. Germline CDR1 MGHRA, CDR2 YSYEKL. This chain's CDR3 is CASSQGVEREGFF. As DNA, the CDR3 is TGCGCCAGCAGCCAAGGCGTGGAGCGGGAAGGGTTCTTC.

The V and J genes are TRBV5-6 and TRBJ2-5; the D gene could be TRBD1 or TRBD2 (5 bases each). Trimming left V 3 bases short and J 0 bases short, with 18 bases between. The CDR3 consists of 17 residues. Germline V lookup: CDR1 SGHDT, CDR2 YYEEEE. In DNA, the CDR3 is TGTGCCAGCAGCTCCCCGGGACCGATCGATTACCAAGAGACCCAGTACTTC. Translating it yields CASSSPGPIDYQETQYF.

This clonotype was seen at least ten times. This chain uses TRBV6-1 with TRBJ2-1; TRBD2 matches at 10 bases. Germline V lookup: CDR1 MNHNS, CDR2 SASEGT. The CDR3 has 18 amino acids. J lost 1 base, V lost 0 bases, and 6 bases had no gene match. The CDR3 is CASSEAGPSGGSYNEQFF. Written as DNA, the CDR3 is TGTGCCAGCAGTGAAGCAGGTCCTAGCGGGGGATCCTACAATGAGCAGTTCTTC.

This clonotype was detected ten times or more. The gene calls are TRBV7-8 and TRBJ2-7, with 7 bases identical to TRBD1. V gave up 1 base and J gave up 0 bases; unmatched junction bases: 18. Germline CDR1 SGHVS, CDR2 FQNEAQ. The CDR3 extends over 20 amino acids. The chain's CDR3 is CASSLGMWGPGTDTSYEQYF. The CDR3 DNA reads TGTGCCAGCAGCTTAGGAATGTGGGGCCCAGGGACAGACACCTCCTACGAGCAGTACTTC. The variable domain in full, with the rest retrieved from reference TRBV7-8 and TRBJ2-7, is GAGVSQSPRYKVAKRGQDVALRCDPISGHVSLFWYQQALGQGPEFLTYFQNEAQLDKSGLPSDRFFAERPEGSVSTLKIQRTQQEDSAVYLCASSLGMWGPGTDTSYEQYFGPGTRLTVT.

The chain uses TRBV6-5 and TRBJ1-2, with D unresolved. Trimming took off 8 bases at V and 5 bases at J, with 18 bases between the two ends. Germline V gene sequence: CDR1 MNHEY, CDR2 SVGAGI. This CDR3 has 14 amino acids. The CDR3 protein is CASARRGPGYGYTF. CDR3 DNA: TGTGCCAGCGCTAGACGAGGGCCGGGTTATGGCTACACCTTC.

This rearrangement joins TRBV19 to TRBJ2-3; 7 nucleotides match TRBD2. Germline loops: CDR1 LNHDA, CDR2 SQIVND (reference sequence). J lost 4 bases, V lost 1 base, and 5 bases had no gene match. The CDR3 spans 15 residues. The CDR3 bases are TGTGCCAGTAGTATAGCGGGAGGCCGCTCAGATACGCAGTATTTT. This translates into CASSIAGGRSDTQYF.

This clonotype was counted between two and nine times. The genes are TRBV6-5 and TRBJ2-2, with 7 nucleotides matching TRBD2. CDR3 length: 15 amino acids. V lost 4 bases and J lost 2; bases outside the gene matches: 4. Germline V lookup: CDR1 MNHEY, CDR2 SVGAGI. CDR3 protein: CASSFGLGNTGELFF. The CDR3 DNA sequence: TGTGCCAGCAGTTTCGGACTAGGTAACACCGGGGAGCTGTTTTTT.

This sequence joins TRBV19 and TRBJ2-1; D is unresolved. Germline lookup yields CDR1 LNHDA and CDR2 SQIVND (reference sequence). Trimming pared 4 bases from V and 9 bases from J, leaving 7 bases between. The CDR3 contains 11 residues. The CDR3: CASSNQIEQFF. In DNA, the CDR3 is TGTGCCAGTAGTAACCAGATTGAGCAGTTCTTC. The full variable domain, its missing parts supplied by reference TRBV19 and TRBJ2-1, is DGGITQSPKYLFRKEGQNVTLSCEQNLNHDAMYWYRQDPGQGLRLIYYSQIVNDFQKGDIAEGYSVSREKKESFPLTVTSAQKNPTAFYLCASSNQIEQFFGPGTRLTVL.

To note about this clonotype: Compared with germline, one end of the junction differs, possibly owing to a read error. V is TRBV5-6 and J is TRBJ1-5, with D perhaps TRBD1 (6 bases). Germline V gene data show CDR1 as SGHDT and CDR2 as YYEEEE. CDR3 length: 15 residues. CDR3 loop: CDSSLGQWDNQPQHF. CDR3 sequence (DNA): TGTGACAGCAGCTTGGGACAATGGGACAATCAGCCCCAGCATTTT. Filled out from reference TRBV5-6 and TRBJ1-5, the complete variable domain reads DAGVTQSPTHLIKTRGQQVTLRCSPKSGHDTVSWYQQALGQGPQFIFQYYEEEERQRGNFPDRFSGHQFPNYSSELNVNALLLGDSALYLCDSSLGQWDNQPQHFGDGTRLSIL.

CDR3 protein: CSDGTAIYSNQPQHF. The CDR3 region has the DNA TGCAGCGACGGGACAGCCATTTATAGCAATCAGCCCCAGCATTTT. The V and J genes are TRBV29-1 and TRBJ1-5; 7 bases are a match to TRBD1. CDR1 and CDR2 from the germline V gene are SQVTM and ANQGSEA. The CDR3 sequence is 15 residues long. V dropped 7 bases and J dropped 0; count of bases not matched to a gene: 9.

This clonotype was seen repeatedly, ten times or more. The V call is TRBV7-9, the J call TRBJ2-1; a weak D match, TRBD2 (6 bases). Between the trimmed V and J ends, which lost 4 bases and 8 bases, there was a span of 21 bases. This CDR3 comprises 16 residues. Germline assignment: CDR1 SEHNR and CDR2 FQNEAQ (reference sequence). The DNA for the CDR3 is TGTGCCAGCAGCTGGCCTCCGGGGGAGCCCGACGATGAGCAGTTCTTC. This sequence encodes CASSWPPGEPDDEQFF.

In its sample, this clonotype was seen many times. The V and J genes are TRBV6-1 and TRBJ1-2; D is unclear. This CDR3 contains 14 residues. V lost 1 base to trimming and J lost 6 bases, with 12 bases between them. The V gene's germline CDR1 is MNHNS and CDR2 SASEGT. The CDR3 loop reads CASSEGLRPHGYTF. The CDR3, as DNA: TGTGCCAGCAGTGAAGGACTCAGGCCCCATGGCTACACCTTC.

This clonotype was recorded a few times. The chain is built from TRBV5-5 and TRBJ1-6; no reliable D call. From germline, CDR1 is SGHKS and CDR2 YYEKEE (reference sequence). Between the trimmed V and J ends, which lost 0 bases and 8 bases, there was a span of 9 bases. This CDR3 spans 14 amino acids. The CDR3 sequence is CASSLGAFDSPLHF. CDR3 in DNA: TGTGCCAGCAGCTTGGGGGCCTTTGATTCACCCCTCCACTTT.

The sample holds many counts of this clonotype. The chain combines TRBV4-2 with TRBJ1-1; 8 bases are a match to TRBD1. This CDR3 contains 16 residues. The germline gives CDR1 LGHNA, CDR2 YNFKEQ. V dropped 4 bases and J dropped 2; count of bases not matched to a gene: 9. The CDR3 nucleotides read TGTGCCAGCAGCCCCGAGGGACAGGTGCTCAACACTGAAGCTTTCTTT. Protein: CASSPEGQVLNTEAFF.

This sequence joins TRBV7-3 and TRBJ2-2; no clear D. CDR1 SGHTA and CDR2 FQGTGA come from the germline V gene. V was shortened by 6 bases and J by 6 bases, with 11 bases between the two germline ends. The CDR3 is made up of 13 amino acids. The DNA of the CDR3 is TGTGCCAGCAGGCTGTATGGTGCCGGGGAGCTGTTTTTT. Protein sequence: CASRLYGAGELFF.

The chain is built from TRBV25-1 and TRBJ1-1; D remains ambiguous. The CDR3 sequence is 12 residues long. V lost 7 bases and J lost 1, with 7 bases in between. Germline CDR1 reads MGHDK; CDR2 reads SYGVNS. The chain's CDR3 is CASTETNTEAFF. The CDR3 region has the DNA TGTGCCAGCACCGAAACGAACACTGAAGCTTTCTTT.

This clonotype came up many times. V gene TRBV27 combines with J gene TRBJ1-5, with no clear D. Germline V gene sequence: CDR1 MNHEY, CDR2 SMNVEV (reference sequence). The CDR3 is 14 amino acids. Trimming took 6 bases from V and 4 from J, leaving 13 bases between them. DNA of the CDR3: TGTGCCAGCAGGGCGGGGATAGGAAATCAGCCCCAGCATTTT. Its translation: CASRAGIGNQPQHF.

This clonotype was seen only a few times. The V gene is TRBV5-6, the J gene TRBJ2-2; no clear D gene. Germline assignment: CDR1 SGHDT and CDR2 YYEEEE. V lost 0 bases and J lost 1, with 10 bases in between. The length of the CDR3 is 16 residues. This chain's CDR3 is CASSLVRTGNTGELFF. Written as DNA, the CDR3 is TGTGCCAGCAGCTTGGTTAGGACCGGGAACACCGGGGAGCTGTTTTTT.

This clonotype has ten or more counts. This CDR3 is CASTYSGTGTYEQYF. The CDR3 region has the DNA TGTGCCAGCACCTACTCCGGGACAGGGACCTACGAGCAGTACTTC. This chain uses TRBV12-3 or TRBV12-4 with TRBJ2-7; 9 bases match TRBD1. This CDR3 has 15 amino acids. The V gene end was trimmed by 7 bases and the J gene end by 2 bases; junction bases not matched to a gene: 9.